This T cell receptor beta chain was recovered during a study of blood T cells in healthy people across ages. CDR3 length equals 13 residues. CDR1 MNHEY and CDR2 SMNVEV come from the germline V gene (reference sequence). Only a few counts were recorded for this clonotype. The use of a sample-barcoded 5' primer and a J-beta primer mix characterized a second PCR of roughly 7 to 11 cycles. Using its own MiXCR run on the 5' RACE reads, TCRdb lists one record per CDR3 protein. Found here are 800,000 or so distinct CDR3 sequences, around 62% of them singletons; the top ten hold around 30%. The receptor comes from a man aged 30 to 39 in good health. Input material: blood. The rearrangement uses TRBV27 and TRBJ2-7; D call uncertain. Gene TRBJ2-5 matches the end of the DNA better, so the J call may be wrong. CDR3 in amino acids: CASSPTGVGTQYF. CDR3 bases: TGTGCCAGCAGCCCCACTGGCGTTGGGACCCAGTACTTC.